The 27 T cell receptor beta chains below were found in one sample sequenced in a study of shared clonotypes between healthy human individuals. Measured with immunoSEQ multiplex PCR; TCRdb has only the in-frame clones, and not every one. The profile shows 2 million to 2.5 million clones, 90% to 97% of them singletons. Sequenced input: naive CD4+ T cells sorted from blood. As for subset: CD45RA+ positively selected. These receptors originate from a man aged 18 to 35 in good health.

V gene TRBV5-1 combines with J gene TRBJ2-5; D is possibly TRBD2 (6 bases). Germline values: CDR1 SGHRS, CDR2 YFSETQ. Trimming removed 5 bases at V and 2 bases at J, with 13 bases between. This CDR3 is 14 amino acids long. Here the CDR3 DNA reads TGCGCCAGCAGAGAAACTAGCAGACAAGAGACCCAGTACTTC. Protein product: CASRETSRQETQYF.

The gene calls are TRBV11-2 and TRBJ2-7; D may be TRBD1 or TRBD2 (5 bases each). The V and J ends lost 5 bases and 3 bases respectively, with 14 bases between them. The CDR3 is made up of 14 amino acids. Germline V gene lookup returns CDR1 SGHAT and CDR2 FQNNGV. This CDR3 reads CASSLRDGNYEQYF. CDR3 nucleotides: TGTGCCAGCAGCCTCCGGGACGGGAACTACGAGCAGTACTTC.

Details on this clone: The junction shows a germline mismatch at one end, possibly a read error. The same CDR3 can be traced to other DNA sequences in this sample. The J gene is TRBJ2-7, the V gene TRBV29-1, with 8 bases lining up with TRBD1. Germline V lookup: CDR1 SQVTM, CDR2 ANQGSEA. The CDR3 spans 14 residues. The DNA for the CDR3 is TGCAGCGTAGAAGGAGGACAGGGAGCCTACGAGCAGTACTTC. It specifies CSVEGGQGAYEQYF.

The rearrangement links TRBV6-1 to TRBJ2-7; D possibly corresponds to TRBD1 (5 bases). The V gene's germline CDR1 is MNHNS and CDR2 SASEGT. Trimming took off 7 bases at V and 2 bases at J, with 9 bases between the two ends. This CDR3 is 12 amino acids long. The CDR3 here is CASTQGPYEQYF. CDR3 nucleotides: TGTGCCAGCACGCAGGGCCCCTACGAGCAGTACTTC.

Notes on this clone: The sample has other DNA sequences that encode this CDR3 too. This chain connects TRBV18 to TRBJ2-6; possible D gene TRBD1, 5 bases. Trimming removed 1 base from V and 4 bases from J, with 8 bases in between. CDR1 and CDR2 from the germline V gene are KGHSH and LQKENI. This CDR3 region has 15 residues. The CDR3 coding sequence is TGTGCCAGCTCACCACAGGGGCCGGGGGCCAACGTCCTGACTTTC. Amino acid sequence: CASSPQGPGANVLTF.

This chain links TRBV7-9 with TRBJ1-4; D unresolved. There are 12 residues in the CDR3. The germline CDR1 and CDR2 sequences are SEHNR and FQNEAQ (reference sequence). The V end was cut by 3 bases, the J end by 8 bases, with 7 bases between. This CDR3 is CASSFLGEKLFF. The CDR3 nucleotides read TGTGCCAGCAGCTTCCTAGGGGAAAAACTGTTTTTT.

This chain uses TRBV28 with TRBJ1-5; 8 bases are a match to TRBD1. The CDR3 has 16 residues. The V segment lost 5 bases and the J segment 0 bases; nucleotides outside the gene matches: 6. Germline V gene lookup returns CDR1 MDHEN and CDR2 SYDVKM. This chain's CDR3 is CASSVQGADSNQPQHF. The CDR3 bases are TGTGCCAGCAGTGTCCAGGGGGCCGATAGCAATCAGCCCCAGCATTTT.

This clone showed up just a few times. The sample has other DNA sequences that encode this CDR3 too. This chain links TRBV5-1 with TRBJ1-4, with TRBD1 identical over 8 bases. The CDR3 length is 14 residues. V lost 0 bases to trimming and J lost 8 bases; unmatched junction nucleotides: 3. Germline assignment: CDR1 SGHRS and CDR2 YFSETQ. CDR3 protein: CASSLGQGREKLFF. As DNA, the CDR3 is TGCGCCAGCAGCTTGGGACAGGGGAGGGAAAAACTGTTTTTT.

This clone has just a few counts. In the same sample, other DNA sequences code for this CDR3. This chain joins TRBV5-1 and TRBJ2-5, with D maybe TRBD2 (6 bases). The length of the CDR3 is 13 residues. CDR1 and CDR2 from the germline V gene are SGHRS and YFSETQ. V shed 0 bases and J shed 4 bases, with 7 bases lying between them. The DNA for the CDR3 is TGCGCCAGCAGCTTGGGGGGAGGAGAGACCCAGTACTTC. The encoded protein is CASSLGGGETQYF.

The chain has TRBV7-2 and TRBJ2-7; 7 bases match TRBD2. Trimming cost V 5 bases and J 2 bases; bases outside gene matches: 6. The CDR3 has 14 residues. Per germline, CDR1 SGHTA and CDR2 FQGNSA. The CDR3 protein is CASSDGGGPYEQYF. For the CDR3, the DNA is TGTGCCAGCAGCGACGGCGGGGGACCCTACGAGCAGTACTTC.

V usage is TRBV9 and J usage is TRBJ2-5, with D perhaps assigned TRBD1 or TRBD2 (6 bases each). The CDR3 loop spans 16 amino acids. The germline CDR1 and CDR2 sequences are SGDLS and YYNGEE. V dropped 0 bases and J dropped 7 bases, with 19 bases sitting between them. The CDR3 loop reads CASSVGGAWSEATQYF. The CDR3 nucleotides are TGTGCCAGCAGCGTAGGGGGGGCTTGGTCGGAGGCGACCCAGTACTTC.

This clone was observed a single time. The CDR3 here is CATSNLADTQYF. The CDR3 DNA is TGTGCCACCAGCAACCTAGCAGATACGCAGTATTTT. V gene TRBV15 combines with J gene TRBJ2-3, with unresolved D. The CDR3 loop spans 12 amino acids. CDR1 is LNHNV and CDR2 is YYDKDF in the germline V gene (reference sequence). V was shortened by 4 bases and J by 4 bases, with 6 bases between the two germline ends.

Here the CDR3 DNA reads TGCGCCAGCAGCTACGACGGAAAACTGTTTTTT. Protein sequence: CASSYDGKLFF. V usage is TRBV4-1 and J usage is TRBJ1-4; D gene uncertain. Looked up from germline, CDR1 is MGHRA and CDR2 is YSYEKL. Trimming took off 5 bases at V and 10 bases at J, with 8 bases between the two ends. The CDR3 contains 11 residues.

This clone was seen once. The J gene is TRBJ2-7, the V gene TRBV21-1; the D segment call TRBD2 is taken from the table without a DNA check. TRBV21-1 is labeled a pseudogene. The CDR3 consists of 15 residues. This CDR3 is CASSRRPWRENEQYF. The CDR3 region has the DNA TGTGCCAGCAGCAGAAGGCCGTGGAGGGAAAACGAGCAGTACTTC.

The chain is built from TRBV6-1 and TRBJ1-2; 7 bases are shared with TRBD1. The germline gives CDR1 MNHNS, CDR2 SASEGT. This CDR3 has 15 residues. Germline trimming cut 2 bases from V and 8 bases from J; bases unmatched to any gene: 11. The CDR3 DNA sequence: TGTGCCAGCAGTGAACCAGGGGGGAGTATCCGAGGCTACACCTTC. Translation gives CASSEPGGSIRGYTF.

The rearrangement links TRBV6-1 to TRBJ1-3; TRBD1 matches at 8 bases. Per the germline V gene, CDR1 is MNHNS and CDR2 is SASEGT. J gave up 2 bases and V 0 bases, and 6 bases lay outside the gene matches. The CDR3 length is 17 residues. The CDR3 nucleotides are TGTGCCAGCAGTGAAGCGAGCCCGACAGGGGCTGGAAACACCATATATTTT. Residues: CASSEASPTGAGNTIYF.

The chain joins TRBV19 to TRBJ2-3, with 10 bases identical to TRBD1. In germline, CDR1 is LNHDA, CDR2 SQIVND (reference sequence). This CDR3 has 16 amino acids. J was trimmed by 3 bases and V by 7 bases; bases with no gene match: 10. The DNA for the CDR3 is TGTGCCAGTACCCTAGGAGGGACAGGGGTTACAGATACGCAGTATTTT. It is translated as CASTLGGTGVTDTQYF.

The genes are TRBV7-9 and TRBJ1-5, with TRBD1 identical over 10 bases. Trimming took 6 bases from V and 6 from J; bases not matched to a gene: 8. Germline values: CDR1 SEHNR, CDR2 FQNEAQ (reference sequence). CDR3 length: 15 residues. CDR3 amino acids: CASSPGTGDGQPQHF. CDR3 nucleotides: TGTGCCAGCAGTCCCGGGACAGGGGATGGTCAGCCCCAGCATTTT.

The chain links TRBV30 to TRBJ2-1, with 16 bases identical to TRBD2. CDR1 GTSNPN and CDR2 SVGIG come from the germline V gene (reference sequence). The junction had 7 bases not matched to a gene; V was cut back by 1 base and J by 10 bases. This CDR3 region has 16 residues. CDR3 nucleotides: TGTGCCTGGAGTGCCTCCGGGACTAGCGGGAGGGCCGAGCAGTTCTTC. Amino acids: CAWSASGTSGRAEQFF.

The chain recombines TRBV5-4 with TRBJ1-2; tentatively, D is TRBD1 (6 bases). The CDR3 is 14 residues long. Germline V gene data show CDR1 as SGHNT and CDR2 as YYREEE (reference sequence). V was trimmed by 2 bases and J by 4 bases, leaving 12 bases between them. CDR3 nucleotides: TGTGCCAGCAGCTTTAACAGGGAGATCTATGGCTACACCTTC. Its translation is CASSFNREIYGYTF.

The chain links TRBV30 to TRBJ2-2, with TRBD1 as a possible D gene (5 bases). The germline V and J ends were trimmed by 1 base and 4 bases, with 10 bases remaining between them. CDR3 length: 14 residues. CDR1 GTSNPN and CDR2 SVGIG come from the germline V gene (reference sequence). CDR3 amino acids: CAWSAQGITGELFF. The CDR3 DNA reads TGTGCCTGGAGTGCCCAGGGTATCACCGGGGAGCTGTTTTTT.

V and J are TRBV4-2 and TRBJ2-7, with 7 bases lining up with TRBD2. J was trimmed by 4 bases and V by 6 bases; bases with no gene match: 6. In germline, CDR1 is LGHNA, CDR2 YNFKEQ. The CDR3 spans 13 residues. CDR3 residues: CASSPTSTYEQYF. CDR3 in DNA: TGTGCCAGCAGTCCGACTAGCACTTACGAGCAGTACTTC.

Only one count was recorded for this clone. V is TRBV2 and J is TRBJ1-1; 7 nucleotides align to TRBD1. CDR1 is SNHLY, CDR2 FYNNEI, per germline. The V gene end was trimmed by 7 bases and the J gene end by 4 bases; junction bases not matched to a gene: 6. The CDR3 is made up of 13 amino acids. CDR3 nucleotide sequence: TGTGCCAGCACCGACGACAGGGCCACTGAAGCTTTCTTT. This translates into CASTDDRATEAFF.

This rearrangement joins TRBV30 to TRBJ1-4; TRBD1 matches 7 bases. With V trimmed by 0 bases and J by 7 bases, 8 bases remained unmatched. The CDR3 is 15 residues long. The V gene's germline CDR1 is GTSNPN and CDR2 SVGIG (reference sequence). CDR3 amino acids: CAWSVRAGGGEKLFF. CDR3 coding DNA: TGTGCCTGGAGTGTACGGGCAGGGGGTGGTGAAAAACTGTTTTTT. Full variable domain (rest looked up from reference TRBV30 and TRBJ1-4): SQTIHQWPATLVQPVGSPLSLECTVEGTSNPNLYWYRQAAGRGLQLLFYSVGIGQISSEVPQNLSASRPQDRQFILSSKKLLLSDSGFYLCAWSVRAGGGEKLFFGSGTQLSVL.

This sequence joins TRBV29-1 and TRBJ2-7, with 7 bases lining up with TRBD1. Trimming cost V 7 bases and J 2 bases; bases outside gene matches: 11. This CDR3 spans 14 amino acids. CDR1 is SQVTM and CDR2 is ANQGSEA in the germline V gene. CDR3 in amino acids: CSAATRGRPYEQYF. DNA for the CDR3: TGCAGCGCCGCGACAAGGGGGCGGCCCTACGAGCAGTACTTC.

The rearrangement joins TRBV29-1 to TRBJ2-7; no definite D call. CDR1 SQVTM and CDR2 ANQGSEA come from the germline V gene. The CDR3 sequence is 13 residues long. The ends were cut back, 1 base at V and 2 bases at J, with 9 bases in the middle. CDR3 sequence reads: CSVEGDKPYEQYF. CDR3 coding DNA: TGCAGCGTTGAAGGAGACAAACCCTACGAGCAGTACTTC.

The V call is TRBV30, the J call TRBJ2-7; weak D call: TRBD2 (6 bases). This CDR3 has 16 amino acids. V gave up 2 bases and J gave up 5 bases, with 22 bases separating them. CDR1 is GTSNPN, CDR2 SVGIG, per germline (reference sequence). The CDR3 spells CAWSSIAGSLRNEQYF. CDR3 nucleotides: TGTGCCTGGAGTAGTATTGCGGGGAGTCTGAGGAACGAGCAGTACTTC.